A single sample is the source of the 16 T cell receptor beta chains below, sequenced in a study of Ad26.COV2.S vaccination and SARS-CoV-2 variants (dated by TCRdb to the early 2020s). Libraries were built with the immunoSEQ multiplex PCR assay. What TCRdb holds here is the immuneACCESS table cut down to in-frame rearrangements. Part of the clones is not present; checked against another copy, under half of the missing clones reflect an unresolved V gene, and the others are unexplained. The sample has 380,000 or so clones on record, 86% of them singletons. Jointly, the top ten make up around a tenth of the sample. The treatment or condition label for this specimen denotes: roughly 19 received Ad26.COV2.S at low or high dose, single or two shots; about five received placebo; per-sample allocation not given. For vaccine and placebo recipients, repertoires were sequenced using samples collected on day 63 after the first injection.

Sequences were derived from peripheral blood, sampled in a trial of Ad26.COV2.S vaccine versus placebo. The origin of the receptors is a person aged 18-65 years who received the Ad26.COV2.S COVID-19 vaccine or a placebo.

This chain uses TRBV27 with TRBJ2-7; 9 bases line up with TRBD1. This CDR3 comprises 12 residues. Trimming removed 8 bases from V and 6 bases from J; junction bases left unmatched: 5. CDR1 is MNHEY, CDR2 SMNVEV, per germline (reference sequence). CDR3 DNA sequence: TGTGCCAGCGGACGACAGGGGGGCGAGCAGTACTTC. Translation gives CASGRQGGEQYF.

This rearrangement joins TRBV6-5 to TRBJ1-5; 7 nucleotides align to TRBD1. Germline loops: CDR1 MNHEY, CDR2 SVGAGI. This CDR3 has 15 residues. J lost 4 bases, V lost 6 bases, and 9 bases had no gene match. CDR3 amino acids: CASSLSGQINQPQHF. The CDR3 DNA reads as TGTGCCAGCAGCCTATCGGGACAGATAAATCAGCCCCAGCATTTT.

This clone was seen more than once but under ten times. The chain uses TRBV6-6 and TRBJ2-2; 11 bases are shared with TRBD2. The CDR3 has 21 residues. V was pared by 5 bases and J by 4 bases, with 21 bases of the junction left unmatched. Germline CDR1 reads MNHNY; CDR2 reads SVGAGI (reference sequence). CDR3 in DNA: TGTGCCAGCAGTCCGAGGACAGGGGCGGGACTAGCGGCGGGGGGCACCGGGGAGCTGTTTTTT. Amino acid sequence: CASSPRTGAGLAAGGTGELFF.

This sequence joins TRBV7-9 and TRBJ2-7; 10 bases match TRBD2. V lost 0 bases, J lost 2 bases, and 7 bases stayed unmatched. This CDR3 is built from 17 residues. In germline, CDR1 is SEHNR, CDR2 FQNEAQ (reference sequence). DNA of the CDR3: TGTGCCAGCAGCTTAGCGAAGATAGCGGGGGGTACCTACGAGCAGTACTTC. Encoded protein: CASSLAKIAGGTYEQYF.

V gene TRBV5-6 combines with J gene TRBJ1-2; TRBD1 might be the D (6 bases). Germline V gene data show CDR1 as SGHDT and CDR2 as YYEEEE. V lost 4 bases, J lost 4 bases, and 14 bases lay in between. The CDR3 is 14 amino acids. CDR3 in DNA: TGTGCCAGCAGCATGGGGGCGGGAAGCTATGGCTACACCTTC. Protein: CASSMGAGSYGYTF.

This chain uses TRBV9 with TRBJ2-1, with a possible D match to TRBD2 (6 bases). CDR1 is SGDLS and CDR2 is YYNGEE in the germline V gene. This CDR3 comprises 20 residues. With 0 bases removed from V and 0 bases from J, the gap between germline ends came to 22 bases. CDR3 nucleotide sequence: TGTGCCAGCAGCGTAGCCCAATTAAGGCCTAGCGCTCCCTCCTACAATGAGCAGTTCTTC. Translation gives CASSVAQLRPSAPSYNEQFF.

This CDR3 is CASSITNQGGAGNIQYF. CDR3 DNA sequence: TGTGCCAGTAGTATAACCAATCAGGGGGGCGCAGGAAACATTCAGTACTTC. This chain links TRBV19 with TRBJ2-4; D might be TRBD1 (7 bases). V dropped 2 bases and J dropped 6 bases, with 20 bases sitting between them. The CDR3 is made up of 17 amino acids. CDR1 is LNHDA, CDR2 SQIVND, per germline (reference sequence).

The gene calls are TRBV30 and TRBJ2-3; D gene uncertain. The germline V gene has CDR1 GTSNPN and CDR2 SVGIG (reference sequence). V shed 0 bases and J shed 2 bases, with 9 bases lying between them. CDR3 length: 14 amino acids. CDR3 amino acids: CAWSVSQTTDTQYF. The CDR3 nucleotides are TGTGCCTGGAGTGTGAGTCAGACCACAGATACGCAGTATTTT.

The chain uses TRBV27 and TRBJ2-7, with D uncertain. CDR3 length: 16 residues. Germline CDR1 and CDR2: MNHEY and SMNVEV (reference sequence). V was trimmed by 0 bases and J by 6 bases, leaving 18 bases between them. The CDR3 nucleotides read TGTGCCAGCAGTTTATCTATTATGGGTCTGGGCAGCGAGCAGTACTTC. Translation: CASSLSIMGLGSEQYF.

The chain uses TRBV18 and TRBJ2-1; no clear D. Trimming cost V 3 bases and J 2 bases, with 11 bases left between them. Germline-derived CDR1 and CDR2 are KGHSH and LQKENI. The CDR3 is 15 amino acids. The CDR3 sequence is CASSPWRPTYNEQFF. CDR3 sequence (DNA): TGTGCCAGCTCACCGTGGCGGCCCACCTACAATGAGCAGTTCTTC.

V usage is TRBV4-3 and J usage is TRBJ2-3; no clear D. V was trimmed by 1 base and J by 6 bases, leaving 11 bases between them. This CDR3 is 14 amino acids long. Germline loops: CDR1 LGHNA, CDR2 YSLEER. CDR3 DNA: TGCGCCAGCAGCCAAGCTCCGTTCCAGGATACGCAGTATTTT. This sequence encodes CASSQAPFQDTQYF.

The chain employs TRBV6-4 and TRBJ1-6; D is unclear. V gave up 3 bases and J gave up 7 bases, with 13 bases separating them. Germline lookup yields CDR1 MRHNA and CDR2 SNTAGT. CDR3 size: 15 residues. This CDR3 is CASSEGQTRNSPLHF. The CDR3 DNA sequence: TGTGCCAGCAGTGAAGGGCAGACCAGAAATTCACCCCTCCACTTT.

This CDR3 reads CASSANRAGYTF. The CDR3 nucleotides are TGTGCCAGCAGCGCCAACAGGGCTGGCTACACCTTC. The V call is TRBV7-2, the J call TRBJ1-2; weak D call: TRBD1 (6 bases). V lost 5 bases to trimming and J lost 7 bases, with 11 bases between them. Germline CDR1 reads SGHTA; CDR2 reads FQGNSA. The CDR3 is 12 amino acids.

V is TRBV19 and J is TRBJ1-4; 8 bases fit TRBD1. The trim removed 6 bases at V and 0 bases at J, leaving 9 bases unmatched. From germline, CDR1 is LNHDA and CDR2 SQIVND (reference sequence). This CDR3 is built from 17 residues. The CDR3 sequence: CASRTGQAFATNEKLFF. Here the CDR3 DNA reads TGTGCCAGTAGGACGGGACAGGCCTTCGCAACTAATGAAAAACTGTTTTTT. Looking up the rest from reference TRBV19 and TRBJ1-4 gives the full variable domain: DGGITQSPKYLFRKEGQNVTLSCEQNLNHDAMYWYRQDPGQGLRLIYYSQIVNDFQKGDIAEGYSVSREKKESFPLTVTSAQKNPTAFYLCASRTGQAFATNEKLFFGSGTQLSVL.

This clone was counted a single time. V gene TRBV13 combines with J gene TRBJ2-5; weak D call: TRBD2 (5 bases). The CDR3 has 17 residues. The V end lost 5 bases, the J end lost 1 base, and 20 bases lay between the germline ends. Per germline, CDR1 PRHDT and CDR2 FYEKMQ (reference sequence). CDR3: CASSPPAGGEGQETQYF. As DNA, the CDR3 is TGTGCCAGCAGCCCCCCCGCGGGTGGTGAGGGCCAAGAGACCCAGTACTTC.

J is TRBJ2-7 and V is TRBV7-2; D is unclear. This CDR3 region has 13 residues. Germline V gene lookup returns CDR1 SGHTA and CDR2 FQGNSA. Trimming stripped 8 bases from V and 1 base from J, with 12 bases between. The CDR3 here is CASVPPLSYEQYF. The CDR3 DNA is TGTGCCAGCGTACCCCCTCTGTCCTACGAGCAGTACTTC.